The sequence of this TCR beta chain was determined in a study of Graves' ophthalmopathy and Graves' hyperthyroidism. This clonotype has ten or more counts. Researchers took RNA transcripts and amplified TCR beta CDR3 regions from them. First-round RT-PCR employed HTBI primers, with a second-round multiplex PCR after it. TCRdb itself ran the multiplex PCR reads through MiXCR, one entry per CDR3 protein. Of some 750,000 distinct CDR3 sequences listed, roughly two fifths are singletons. The sequencing input was peripheral blood. This TCR derives from an adult man with Graves' ophthalmopathy.

The CDR3 reads CASSSDRVDEKLFF. The CDR3 DNA sequence: TGTGCCAGCAGCTCGGACAGGGTTGACGAAAAACTGTTTTTT. The genes are TRBV7-8 and TRBJ1-4; TRBD1 aligns across 8 bases. V lost 4 bases, J lost 8 bases, and 6 bases stayed unmatched. Germline values: CDR1 SGHVS, CDR2 FQNEAQ. The CDR3 has 14 residues.